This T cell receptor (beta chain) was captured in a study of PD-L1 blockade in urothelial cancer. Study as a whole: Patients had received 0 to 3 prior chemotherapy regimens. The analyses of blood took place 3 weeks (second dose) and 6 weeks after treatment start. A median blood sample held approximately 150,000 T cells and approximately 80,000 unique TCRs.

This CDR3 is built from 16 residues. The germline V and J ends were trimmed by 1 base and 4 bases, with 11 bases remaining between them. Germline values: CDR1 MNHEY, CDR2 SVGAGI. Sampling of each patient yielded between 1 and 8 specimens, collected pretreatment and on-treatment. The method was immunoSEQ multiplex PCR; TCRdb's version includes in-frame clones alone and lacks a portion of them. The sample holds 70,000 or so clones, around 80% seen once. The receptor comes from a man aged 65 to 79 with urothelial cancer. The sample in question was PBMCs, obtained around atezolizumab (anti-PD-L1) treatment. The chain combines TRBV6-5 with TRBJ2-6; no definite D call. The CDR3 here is CASSYFPVSGANVLTF. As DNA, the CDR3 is TGTGCCAGCAGTTACTTTCCGGTATCGGGGGCCAACGTCCTGACTTTC.